This T cell receptor (beta chain) was sequenced for a study of blood T cell repertoires in COVID-19. Trimming cost V 4 bases and J 2 bases, with 8 bases left between them. The CDR3 runs to 13 residues. Per germline, CDR1 MRHNA and CDR2 SNTAGT. Per the authors' pipeline: Cell counts per sample came from amplifying reference gene primers. Repertoires were generated with immunoSEQ multiplex PCR, while TCRdb's copy carries only in-frame clones and drops some. The V and J calls and clone size are taken from that table; D and trimming were inferred from the DNA. The repertoire holds around 78,000 clones, about nine tenths seen once, with about 26% in the top ten.

V is TRBV6-4 and J is TRBJ1-1; no definite D call. The TCR comes from a man aged 50 to 60 with active or convalescent COVID-19. The specimen was peripheral blood. CDR3 amino acids: CASSVQENTEAFF. In DNA form, the CDR3 reads TGTGCCAGCAGTGTGCAGGAAAACACTGAAGCTTTCTTT.